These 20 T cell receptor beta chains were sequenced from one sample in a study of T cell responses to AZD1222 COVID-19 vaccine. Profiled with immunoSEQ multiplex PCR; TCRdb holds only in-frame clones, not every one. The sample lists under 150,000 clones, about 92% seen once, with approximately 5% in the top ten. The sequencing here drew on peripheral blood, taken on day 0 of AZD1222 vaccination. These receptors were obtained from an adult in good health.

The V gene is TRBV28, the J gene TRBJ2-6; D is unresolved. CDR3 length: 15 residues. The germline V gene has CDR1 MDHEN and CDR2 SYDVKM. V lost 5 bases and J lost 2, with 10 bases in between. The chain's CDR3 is CASSTPGPGANVLTF. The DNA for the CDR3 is TGTGCCAGCAGTACCCCCGGCCCTGGGGCCAACGTCCTGACTTTC. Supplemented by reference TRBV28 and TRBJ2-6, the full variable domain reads DVKVTQSSRYLVKRTGEKVFLECVQDMDHENMFWYRQDPGLGLRLIYFSYDVKMKEKGDIPEGYSVSREKKERFSLILESASTNQTSMYLCASSTPGPGANVLTFGAGSRLTVL.

The CDR3, as DNA: TGTGCCAGCAGTGAAGCGCTGGGGGATGAAAAACTGTTTTTT. Protein product: CASSEALGDEKLFF. The chain uses TRBV6-1 and TRBJ1-4; the D gene is possibly TRBD1 (5 bases). The germline V gene encodes CDR1 MNHNS and CDR2 SASEGT. This CDR3 spans 14 amino acids. V gave up 0 bases and J gave up 6 bases, with 8 bases separating them.

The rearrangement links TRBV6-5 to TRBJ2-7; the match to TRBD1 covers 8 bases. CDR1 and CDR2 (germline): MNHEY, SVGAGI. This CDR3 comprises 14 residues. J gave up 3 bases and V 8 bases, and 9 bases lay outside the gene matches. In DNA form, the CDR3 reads TGTGCCAGCTCGGATGGCGGGACAGGCTACGAGCAGTACTTC. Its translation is CASSDGGTGYEQYF.

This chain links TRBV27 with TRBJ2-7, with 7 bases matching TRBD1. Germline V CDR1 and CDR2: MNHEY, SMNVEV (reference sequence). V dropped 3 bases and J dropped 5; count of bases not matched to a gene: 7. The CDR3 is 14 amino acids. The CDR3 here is CASSFSGTANEQYF. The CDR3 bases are TGTGCCAGCAGTTTTTCCGGGACAGCAAACGAGCAGTACTTC.

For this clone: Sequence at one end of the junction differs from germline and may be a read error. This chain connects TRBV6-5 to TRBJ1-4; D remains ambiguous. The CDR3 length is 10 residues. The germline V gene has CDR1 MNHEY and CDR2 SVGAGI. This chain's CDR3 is CASSHLTLFF. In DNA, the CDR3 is TGTGCCAGCAGTCACCTTACCCTGTTCTTT.

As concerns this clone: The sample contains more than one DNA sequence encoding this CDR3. The CDR3 reads CASSIGLNSPLHF. The DNA for the CDR3 is TGTGCCAGTAGTATCGGACTCAATTCACCCCTCCACTTT. V gene TRBV19 combines with J gene TRBJ1-6; D is undetermined. Germline CDR1 reads LNHDA; CDR2 reads SQIVND (reference sequence). Trimming shortened V by 3 bases and J by 7 bases, and 7 bases separated the two germline ends. The CDR3 has 13 amino acids.

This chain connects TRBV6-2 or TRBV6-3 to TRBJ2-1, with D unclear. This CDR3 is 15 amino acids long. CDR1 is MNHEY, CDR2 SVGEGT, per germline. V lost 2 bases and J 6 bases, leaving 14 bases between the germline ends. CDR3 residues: CASSYAAWSSNEQFF. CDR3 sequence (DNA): TGTGCCAGCAGTTACGCAGCGTGGAGCTCCAATGAGCAGTTCTTC.

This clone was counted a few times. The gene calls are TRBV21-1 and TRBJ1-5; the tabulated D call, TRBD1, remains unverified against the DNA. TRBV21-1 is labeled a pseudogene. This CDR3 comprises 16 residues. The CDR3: CASSKVGRYSNQPQHF. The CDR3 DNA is TGTGCCAGCAGCAAAGTTGGCCGTTATAGCAATCAGCCCCAGCATTTT.

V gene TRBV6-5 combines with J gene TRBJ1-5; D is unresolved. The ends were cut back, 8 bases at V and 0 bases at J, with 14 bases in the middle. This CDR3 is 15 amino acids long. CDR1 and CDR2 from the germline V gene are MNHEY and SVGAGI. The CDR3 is CASLEDIDSNQPQHF. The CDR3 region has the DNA TGTGCCAGCCTAGAAGACATTGATAGCAATCAGCCCCAGCATTTT.

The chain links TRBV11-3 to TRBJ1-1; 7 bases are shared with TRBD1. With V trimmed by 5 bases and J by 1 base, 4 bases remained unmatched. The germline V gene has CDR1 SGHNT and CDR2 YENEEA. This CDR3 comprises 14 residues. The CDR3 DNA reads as TGTGCCAGCAGCCCGACAGGGCAGAACACTGAAGCTTTCTTT. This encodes CASSPTGQNTEAFF.

CDR3 nucleotides: TGTGCCAGTAGTATAGTGGGACGGCATCAGTACTTC. As protein: CASSIVGRHQYF. J is TRBJ2-4 and V is TRBV19; either TRBD1 or TRBD2 may supply D (5 bases each). The germline V and J ends were trimmed by 1 base and 12 bases, with 10 bases remaining between them. CDR3 size: 12 residues. Germline V gene data show CDR1 as LNHDA and CDR2 as SQIVND (reference sequence).

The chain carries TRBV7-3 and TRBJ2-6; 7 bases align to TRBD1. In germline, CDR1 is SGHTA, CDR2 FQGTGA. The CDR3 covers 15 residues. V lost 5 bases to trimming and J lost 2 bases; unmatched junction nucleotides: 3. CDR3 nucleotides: TGTGCCAGCAGCCCGACAGGGACTGGGGCCAACGTCCTGACTTTC. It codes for CASSPTGTGANVLTF.

CDR3 sequence: CASSQRFQLAGIYNEQFF. The CDR3 DNA reads TGTGCCAGCAGCCAAAGGTTCCAACTAGCGGGGATCTACAATGAGCAGTTCTTC. This chain uses TRBV3-1 (or the pseudogene TRBV3-2) with TRBJ2-1; 10 bases agree with TRBD2. The CDR3 contains 18 residues. Germline lookup yields CDR1 LGHDT and CDR2 YNNKEL (reference sequence). The ends lost 2 bases at V and 3 bases at J; junction bases unmatched: 10.

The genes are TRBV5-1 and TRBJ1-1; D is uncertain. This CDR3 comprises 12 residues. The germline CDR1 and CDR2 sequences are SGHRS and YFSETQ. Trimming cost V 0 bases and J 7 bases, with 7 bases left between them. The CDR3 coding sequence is TGCGCCAGCAGCTTGGACGGGTATGAAGCTTTCTTT. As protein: CASSLDGYEAFF.

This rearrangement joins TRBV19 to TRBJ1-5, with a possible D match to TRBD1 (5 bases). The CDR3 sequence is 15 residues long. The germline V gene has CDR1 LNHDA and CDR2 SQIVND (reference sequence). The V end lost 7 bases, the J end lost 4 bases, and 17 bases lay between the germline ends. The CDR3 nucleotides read TGTGCCAGTAAACTCGGCCCTCAGGGTAATCAGCCCCAGCATTTT. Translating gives CASKLGPQGNQPQHF.

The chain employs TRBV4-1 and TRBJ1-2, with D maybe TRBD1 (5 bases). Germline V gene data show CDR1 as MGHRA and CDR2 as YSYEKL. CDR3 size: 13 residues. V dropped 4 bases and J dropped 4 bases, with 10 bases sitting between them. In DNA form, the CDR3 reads TGCGCCAGCAGCCTAGACAGTACCTATGGCTACACCTTC. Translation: CASSLDSTYGYTF.

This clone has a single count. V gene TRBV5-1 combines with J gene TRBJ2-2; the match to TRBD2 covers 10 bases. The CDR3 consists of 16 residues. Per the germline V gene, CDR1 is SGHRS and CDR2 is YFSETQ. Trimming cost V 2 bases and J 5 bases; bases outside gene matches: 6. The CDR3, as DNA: TGCGCCAGCAGCTTCCTTAGCGGGAGGAGGACCGGGGAGCTGTTTTTT. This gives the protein CASSFLSGRRTGELFF.

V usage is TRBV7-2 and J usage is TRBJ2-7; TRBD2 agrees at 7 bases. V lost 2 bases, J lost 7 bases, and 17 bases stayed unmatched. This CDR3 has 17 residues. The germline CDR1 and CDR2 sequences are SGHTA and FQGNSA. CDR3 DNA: TGTGCCAGCAGCTTATGGGGCGGGGGACCTCCGAGAGGGGAGCAGTACTTC. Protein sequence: CASSLWGGGPPRGEQYF.

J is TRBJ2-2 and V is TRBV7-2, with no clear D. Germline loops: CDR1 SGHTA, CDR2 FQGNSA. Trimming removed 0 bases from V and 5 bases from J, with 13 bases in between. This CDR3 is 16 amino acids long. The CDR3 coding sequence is TGTGCCAGCAGCTTAGCGCCGGACGGTAATACCGGGGAGCTGTTTTTT. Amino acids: CASSLAPDGNTGELFF.

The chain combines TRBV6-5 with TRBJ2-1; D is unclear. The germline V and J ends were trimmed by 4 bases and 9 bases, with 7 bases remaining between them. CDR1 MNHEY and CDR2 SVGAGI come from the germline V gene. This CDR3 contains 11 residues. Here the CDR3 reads CASSSRSEQFF. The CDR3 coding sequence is TGTGCCAGCAGTTCCCGGAGTGAGCAGTTCTTC.